The rows below give T cell receptor beta chains drawn from one sample of a study of immune characterization of retroperitoneal liposarcoma. TCRdb re-called the PCR reads through MiXCR, storing one row per CDR3 protein. The sample holds roughly 20,000 distinct CDR3 sequences; approximately 37% are singletons and the top ten take approximately 7.4%. The sample consisted of blood. The receptors here all came from a male donor with retroperitoneal liposarcoma. Each CDR3 is given with its conserved first and last residue. The D gene is left open where the match is weak. Not every row has a clone size; where given, it reads once, few, many or a size class.

J: TRBJ2-5
size: NA
D: TRBD1
V: TRBV6-4
length: 17
DNA: TGTGCCAGCAGTGACACCGGAAAGAGACAGGGGAGCGGTGAGCAGTACTTC
CDR3: CASSDTGKRQGSGEQYF

J: TRBJ1-2
size: NA
D: NA
V: TRBV23-1
length: 11
DNA: TGCGCCAGCAGGGTTTGGTATGGCTACACCTTC
CDR3: CASRVWYGYTF

J: TRBJ2-7
size: many
D: TRBD1
V: TRBV6-1
length: 14
DNA: TGTGCCAGCAGTTCAGGGGACAGCTACTACGAGCAGTACTTC
CDR3: CASSSGDSYYEQYF

J: TRBJ2-2
size: few
D: NA
V: TRBV6-4
length: 14
DNA: TGTGCCAGCACGCCAAGCGCGAACACCGGGGAGCTGTTTTTT
CDR3: CASTPSANTGELFF

J: TRBJ2-1
size: NA
D: TRBD2
V: TRBV10-1
length: 12
DNA: TGCGCCACGGGACTAGTCCGGGAGACCCAGTTCTTC
CDR3: CATGLVRETQFF

J: TRBJ2-1
size: NA
D: NA
V: TRBV27
length: 14
DNA: TGTGCCAGCAGTCTAGGGCGGACCTACAATGAGCAGTTCTTC
CDR3: CASSLGRTYNEQFF

J: TRBJ2-5
size: NA
D: NA
V: TRBV7-2
length: 14
DNA: TGTGCCAGCAGTCACGACCTGATCCAAGAGACCCAGTACTTC
CDR3: CASSHDLIQETQYF

J: TRBJ2-1
size: many
D: TRBD2
V: TRBV7-8
length: 16
DNA: TGTGCCAGCAGCTTAGTGGGGCTAGCGGGAGGCGGTGAGCAGTTCTTC
CDR3: CASSLVGLAGGGEQFF

J: TRBJ2-1
size: NA
D: NA
V: TRBV10-1
length: 17
DNA: TGCGCCAGCCCCCCCCCCTTTAGGGGGAGAGGTCGCAATGAGCAGTTCTTC
CDR3: CASPPPFRGRGRNEQFF

J: TRBJ1-1
size: NA
D: NA
V: TRBV7-2
length: 12
DNA: TGTGCCAGCAGCTTAGGGGGAGGTGAAGCTTTCTTT
CDR3: CASSLGGGEAFF

J: TRBJ2-1
size: NA
D: TRBD2
V: TRBV6-1
length: 17
DNA: TGTGCCAGCAGTGAAGCCTCGACTAGCGTCGGATACAATGAGCAGTTCTTC
CDR3: CASSEASTSVGYNEQFF

J: TRBJ2-1
size: medium-sized
D: TRBD1
V: TRBV7-8
length: 15
DNA: TGTGCCAGCAGCTTCCGACAGGGGGCGAACTACGAGCAGTTCTTC
CDR3: CASSFRQGANYEQFF

J: TRBJ2-1
size: few
D: NA
V: TRBV12-3/TRBV12-4
length: 21
DNA: TGTGCCAGCAGTTTTAATACTGGGTCTAGCGAGGCTCCTCAATCCTACAATGAGCAGTTCTTC
CDR3: CASSFNTGSSEAPQSYNEQFF

J: TRBJ2-2
size: many
D: NA
V: TRBV6-1
length: 16
DNA: TGTGCCAGCAGCCGTAGCGGAGGGGCGAACACCGGGGAGCTGTTTTTT
CDR3: CASSRSGGANTGELFF

J: TRBJ2-5
size: NA
D: TRBD2
V: TRBV6-1
length: 14
DNA: TGTGCCAGCAGGCTGGGGACGGGGAGGGATACCCAGTACTTC
CDR3: CASRLGTGRDTQYF

J: TRBJ2-5
size: NA
D: TRBD2
V: TRBV6-1
length: 15
DNA: TGTGCCAGCAGTCCGACTAGCGGGGGGGCGAGGGAGCAGTACTTC
CDR3: CASSPTSGGAREQYF

J: TRBJ2-5
size: NA
D: NA
V: TRBV27
length: 15
DNA: TGTGCCAGCAGTTCCACCGGGGCCGGGGAGAATGAGCAGTACTTC
CDR3: CASSSTGAGENEQYF

J: TRBJ2-7
size: NA
D: NA
V: TRBV12-3/TRBV12-4
length: 13
DNA: TGTGCCAGCAGTGCGGAATCGGGGAATGAGCAGTACTTC
CDR3: CASSAESGNEQYF

J: TRBJ2-7
size: few
D: TRBD1
V: TRBV7-2
length: 15
DNA: TGTGCCAGCAGCTCAGAGACAGGGACCTCCTACGAGCAGTACTTC
CDR3: CASSSETGTSYEQYF

J: TRBJ1-1
size: many
D: NA
V: TRBV27
length: 15
DNA: TGTGCCAGCAGTCCCTGGACAGCTGGGAACACTGAAGCTTTCTTT
CDR3: CASSPWTAGNTEAFF

J: TRBJ2-7
size: many
D: NA
V: TRBV25-1
length: 15
DNA: TGTGCCAGCAGTGATCCGGGCTCAGGGTTCCACGAGCAGTACTTC
CDR3: CASSDPGSGFHEQYF

J: TRBJ2-2
size: many
D: TRBD1
V: TRBV6-5
length: 15
DNA: TGTGCCAGCAGTTACGCCGACAGGGGCACCGGGGAGCTGTTTTTT
CDR3: CASSYADRGTGELFF

J: TRBJ2-5
size: NA
D: TRBD2
V: TRBV6-1
length: 15
DNA: TGTGCCAGCAGTCCCCGGACTAGCGCAGGGGATGAGCAGTACTTC
CDR3: CASSPRTSAGDEQYF

J: TRBJ1-2
size: once
D: NA
V: TRBV7-2
length: 15
DNA: TGTGCCAGCAGCCCAGGGGCAGGGCAGAACTATGGCTACACCTTC
CDR3: CASSPGAGQNYGYTF

J: TRBJ2-1
size: few
D: NA
V: TRBV6-2/TRBV6-3
length: 12
DNA: TGTGCCAGCAGTTACGCCGCCTACGAGCAGTTCTTC
CDR3: CASSYAAYEQFF

J: TRBJ2-3
size: NA
D: NA
V: TRBV27
length: 13
DNA: TGTGCCAGCAGTCTCAGCGACACAGATACGCAGTATTTT
CDR3: CASSLSDTDTQYF

J: TRBJ2-3
size: many
D: NA
V: TRBV6-1
length: 16
DNA: TGTGCCAGCAGTTGGGGATTCGCCGGCAGCACAGATACGCAGTATTTT
CDR3: CASSWGFAGSTDTQYF

J: TRBJ1-2
size: few
D: NA
V: TRBV6-1
length: 13
DNA: TGTGCCAGCAGTTCAGAGGGGACCTATGGCTACACCTTC
CDR3: CASSSEGTYGYTF

J: TRBJ2-2
size: many
D: TRBD1
V: TRBV7-6
length: 16
DNA: TGTGCCAGCAGCCAAAGGGGGCGTCCGAACACCGGGGAGCTGTTTTTT
CDR3: CASSQRGRPNTGELFF

J: TRBJ2-7
size: NA
D: NA
V: TRBV11-2
length: 13
DNA: TGTGCCAGCAGCCTAGGAATTAAGTACGAGCAGTACTTC
CDR3: CASSLGIKYEQYF

J: TRBJ2-1
size: once
D: NA
V: TRBV7-2
length: 15
DNA: TGTGCCAGTAGCCTTTTGTATGGGCCCTACAATGAGCAGTTCTTC
CDR3: CASSLLYGPYNEQFF

J: TRBJ1-4
size: few
D: NA
V: TRBV11-2
length: 12
DNA: TGTGCCAGCAGCCTAGGGGGAGAAAAACTGTTTTTT
CDR3: CASSLGGEKLFF

J: TRBJ2-1
size: few
D: NA
V: TRBV6-6
length: 17
DNA: TGTGCCACCATATTACTAGTCCTTTCTTCTCTCGACAATGAGCAGTTCTTC
CDR3: CATILLVLSSLDNEQFF

J: TRBJ2-6
size: few
D: TRBD1
V: TRBV6-6
length: 17
DNA: TGTGCCAGCAGTTCGGGACAGGGGGTATCTGGGGCCAACGTCCTGACTTTC
CDR3: CASSSGQGVSGANVLTF

J: TRBJ2-7
size: medium-sized
D: NA
V: TRBV7-2
length: 12
DNA: TGTGCCAGCAGCTTAGTAGGGTGGGAGCAGTACTTC
CDR3: CASSLVGWEQYF

J: TRBJ2-1
size: NA
D: NA
V: TRBV6-1
length: 14
DNA: TGTGCAAGCAGAGTAGGGTCAGGCCAAGAGACCCAGTTCTTC
CDR3: CASRVGSGQETQFF

J: TRBJ1-2
size: many
D: NA
V: TRBV6-1
length: 15
DNA: TGTGCCAGCAGTGTCACGTCGGGGGGGACCTATGGCTACACCTTC
CDR3: CASSVTSGGTYGYTF

J: TRBJ2-3
size: many
D: TRBD2
V: TRBV10-3
length: 13
DNA: TGTGCCACCAAAGGACTAGCGACAGATACGCAGTATTTT
CDR3: CATKGLATDTQYF

J: TRBJ2-6
size: few
D: NA
V: TRBV6-1
length: 15
DNA: TGTGCCAGCAGTGAAGCAGGCTCTGGGGCCAACGTCCTGACTTTC
CDR3: CASSEAGSGANVLTF

J: TRBJ2-1
size: NA
D: TRBD2
V: TRBV7-3
length: 16
DNA: TGTGCCAGCAGCTCCAGCGGGAGTGGCGGGTACAATGAGCAGTTCTTC
CDR3: CASSSSGSGGYNEQFF

J: TRBJ2-7
size: NA
D: TRBD2
V: TRBV11-3
length: 13
DNA: TGTGCCAGCAGCTTAGGCGGGGGATACGAGCAGTACTTC
CDR3: CASSLGGGYEQYF

J: TRBJ2-1
size: many
D: NA
V: TRBV11-2
length: 14
DNA: TGTGCCAGCAGCTTGGACCGATCCACGTCCCCGCAGTTCTTC
CDR3: CASSLDRSTSPQFF

J: TRBJ2-1
size: many
D: TRBD1
V: TRBV11-3
length: 13
DNA: TGTGCCAGCAGCACTCGGACAGGGGATGAGCAGTTCTTC
CDR3: CASSTRTGDEQFF

J: TRBJ2-1
size: NA
D: NA
V: TRBV6-5
length: 13
DNA: TGTGCCAGCAGTTACCGGGTCCAAGAGACCCAGTTCTTC
CDR3: CASSYRVQETQFF

J: TRBJ2-1
size: NA
D: TRBD2
V: TRBV7-3
length: 17
DNA: TGTGCCAGCAGCTCCTGGACTAGCGGGGACCTGCTCGGGGAGCAGTTCTTC
CDR3: CASSSWTSGDLLGEQFF

J: TRBJ2-1
size: few
D: NA
V: TRBV7-8
length: 12
DNA: TGTGCCAGCAGCTTTCCCAGGGCCGAGCAGTTCTTC
CDR3: CASSFPRAEQFF

J: TRBJ2-7
size: medium-sized
D: TRBD2
V: TRBV6-1
length: 16
DNA: TGTGCCAGCAGTGAAGCGGCGGGAGGGTCTTTCTACGAGCAGTACTTC
CDR3: CASSEAAGGSFYEQYF

J: TRBJ2-1
size: few
D: NA
V: TRBV7-2
length: 15
DNA: TGTGCCAGCAGCTTCAGGGATTATGCTAGCAATGAGCAGTTCTTC
CDR3: CASSFRDYASNEQFF

J: TRBJ2-3
size: few
D: TRBD2
V: TRBV12-3/TRBV12-4
length: 16
DNA: TGTGCCAGCAGTTTACGGGGGGGGACATTGACAGATACGCAGTATTTT
CDR3: CASSLRGGTLTDTQYF

J: TRBJ1-4
size: NA
D: NA
V: TRBV6-1
length: 15
DNA: TGTGCCAGCAGTGAATCGGGGACAACTAATGAAAAACTGTTTTTT
CDR3: CASSESGTTNEKLFF

J: TRBJ2-2
size: NA
D: NA
V: TRBV6-8
length: 13
DNA: TGTGCCAGCAAAGACAGCTACACCGGGGAGCTGTTTTTT
CDR3: CASKDSYTGELFF

J: TRBJ2-3
size: NA
D: NA
V: TRBV24-1
length: 12
DNA: TGTGCCACCAGTGATCGCCCAGATACGCAGTATTTT
CDR3: CATSDRPDTQYF

J: TRBJ1-5
size: few
D: TRBD1
V: TRBV11-2
length: 13
DNA: TGTGCCAGCAGTTGGGACAGGGATCAGCCCCAGCATTTT
CDR3: CASSWDRDQPQHF

J: TRBJ2-3
size: NA
D: NA
V: TRBV12-3/TRBV12-4
length: 15
DNA: TGTGCCAGCAGCCCAAGAGTGGGAGGAAAAGATACGCAGTATTTT
CDR3: CASSPRVGGKDTQYF

J: TRBJ2-7
size: few
D: TRBD2
V: TRBV6-2/TRBV6-3
length: 15
DNA: TGTGCCAGCAGTTACAACAGCGGGAGTGCTTACGAGCAGTACTTC
CDR3: CASSYNSGSAYEQYF

J: TRBJ2-3
size: NA
D: NA
V: TRBV20-1
length: 11
DNA: TGCAGTCCTCAGAGCACAGATACGCAGTATTTT
CDR3: CSPQSTDTQYF

J: TRBJ2-7
size: NA
D: NA
V: TRBV5-3
length: 13
DNA: TGTGCCAGCAGCTTGATGGAGGGTTACGAGCAGTACTTC
CDR3: CASSLMEGYEQYF

J: TRBJ2-1
size: NA
D: TRBD2
V: TRBV5-1
length: 17
DNA: TGCGCCAGCAGCTTGTTGGCTAGCGGTGGGGTTTGGAATGAGCAGTTCTTC
CDR3: CASSLLASGGVWNEQFF

J: TRBJ2-1
size: NA
D: TRBD2
V: TRBV12-3/TRBV12-4
length: 16
DNA: TGTGCCAGCACGCGGGAGGCCCCAAGCTCCTACAATGAGCAGTTCTTC
CDR3: CASTREAPSSYNEQFF